One sample yielded the 7 T cell receptor beta chains listed below, sequenced in a study of blood T cell repertoires in COVID-19. Measured with immunoSEQ multiplex PCR; TCRdb has only the in-frame clones, and not every one. The table includes approximately 90,000 clones, roughly 88% detected once. The sample was peripheral blood. The receptors stem from a human donor in a cohort sampled during active COVID-19.

The chain joins TRBV19 to TRBJ1-1; D uncertain. The V gene's germline CDR1 is LNHDA and CDR2 SQIVND (reference sequence). Trimming left V 3 bases short and J 4 bases short, with 6 bases between. The CDR3 extends over 12 amino acids. Here the CDR3 DNA reads TGTGCCAGTAGTATCGTCTCCACTGAAGCTTTCTTT. Protein sequence: CASSIVSTEAFF.

The genes are TRBV6-6 and TRBJ2-7; 8 bases map to TRBD1. J was trimmed by 1 base and V by 8 bases; bases with no gene match: 13. Germline lookup yields CDR1 MNHNY and CDR2 SVGAGI (reference sequence). The CDR3 is 16 residues long. For the CDR3, the DNA is TGTGCCAGCCGACCCCCCACAGGGGGAAGTTCCTACGAGCAGTACTTC. Translated, it gives CASRPPTGGSSYEQYF.

J is TRBJ1-2 and V is TRBV6-6, with 7 nucleotides matching TRBD1. Germline CDR1 reads MNHNY; CDR2 reads SVGAGI (reference sequence). J was trimmed by 5 bases and V by 2 bases; bases with no gene match: 2. This CDR3 spans 13 amino acids. The CDR3 DNA reads as TGTGCCAGCAGTTACCAACAGGGGTATGGCTACACCTTC. Translated: CASSYQQGYGYTF.

The V gene is TRBV28, the J gene TRBJ1-2; D is uncertain. Trimming stripped 4 bases from V and 4 bases from J, with 7 bases between. The CDR3 extends over 12 amino acids. Germline lookup yields CDR1 MDHEN and CDR2 SYDVKM. The CDR3 here is CASSYTVYGYTF. CDR3 DNA sequence: TGTGCCAGCAGTTATACAGTCTATGGCTACACCTTC.

This clone has only one observation. V usage is TRBV4-1 and J usage is TRBJ2-3; D might be TRBD2 (5 bases). CDR3 size: 15 residues. Looked up from germline, CDR1 is MGHRA and CDR2 is YSYEKL. Trimming removed 0 bases from V and 6 bases from J, with 13 bases in between. Written as DNA, the CDR3 is TGCGCCAGCAGCCAAGAGAACGGGGATGGCGATACGCAGTATTTT. Translating gives CASSQENGDGDTQYF.

The chain employs TRBV27 and TRBJ1-1; weak D call: TRBD1 (5 bases). This CDR3 is built from 12 residues. The V gene lost 8 bases and the J gene lost 11 bases, with 18 bases spanning the gap. Germline V gene lookup returns CDR1 MNHEY and CDR2 SMNVEV (reference sequence). CDR3 amino acids: CASGPGAGGAFF. The DNA for the CDR3 is TGTGCCAGCGGGCCCGGGGCTGGGGGGGCTTTCTTT.

The chain employs TRBV19 and TRBJ2-6, with 9 bases aligning to TRBD1. The CDR3 length is 18 residues. V lost 3 bases to trimming and J lost 0 bases; unmatched junction nucleotides: 6. Germline CDR1 LNHDA, CDR2 SQIVND (reference sequence). The CDR3 coding sequence is TGTGCCAGTAGTATGGGGACAGGGAGGCACTCTGGGGCCAACGTCCTGACTTTC. It is translated as CASSMGTGRHSGANVLTF.